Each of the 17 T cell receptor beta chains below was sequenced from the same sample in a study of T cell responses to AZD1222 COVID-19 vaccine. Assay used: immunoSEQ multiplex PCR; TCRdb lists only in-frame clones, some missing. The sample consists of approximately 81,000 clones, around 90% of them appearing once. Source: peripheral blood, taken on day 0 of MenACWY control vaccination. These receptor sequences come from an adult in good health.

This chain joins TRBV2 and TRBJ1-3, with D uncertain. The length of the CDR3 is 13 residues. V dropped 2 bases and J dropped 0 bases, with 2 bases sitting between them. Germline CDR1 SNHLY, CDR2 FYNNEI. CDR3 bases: TGTGCCAGCAGTGAAATCTCTGGAAACACCATATATTTT. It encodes CASSEISGNTIYF.

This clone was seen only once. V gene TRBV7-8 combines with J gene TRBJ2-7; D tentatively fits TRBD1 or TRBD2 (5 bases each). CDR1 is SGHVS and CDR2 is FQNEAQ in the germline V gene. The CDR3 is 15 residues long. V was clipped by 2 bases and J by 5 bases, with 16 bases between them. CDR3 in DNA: TGTGCCAGCAGCTTATCCCGGGGCGCAGTCCACGAGCAGTACTTC. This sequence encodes CASSLSRGAVHEQYF.

As DNA, the CDR3 is TGTGCCACCGGTGACAGGGGGGGCACTGAAGCTTTCTTT. It specifies CATGDRGGTEAFF. This chain connects TRBV10-3 to TRBJ1-1; 9 bases are a match to TRBD1. This CDR3 has 13 amino acids. V shed 10 bases, J shed 4 bases, and the junction held 7 bases outside the gene matches. Germline V gives CDR1 ENHRY, CDR2 SYGVKD.

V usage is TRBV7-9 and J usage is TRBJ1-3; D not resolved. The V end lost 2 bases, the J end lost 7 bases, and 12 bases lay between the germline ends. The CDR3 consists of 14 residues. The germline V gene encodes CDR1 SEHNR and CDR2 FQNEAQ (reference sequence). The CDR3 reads CASSLPEIRNTIYF. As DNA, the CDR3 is TGTGCCAGCAGCTTACCAGAGATCCGGAACACCATATATTTT.

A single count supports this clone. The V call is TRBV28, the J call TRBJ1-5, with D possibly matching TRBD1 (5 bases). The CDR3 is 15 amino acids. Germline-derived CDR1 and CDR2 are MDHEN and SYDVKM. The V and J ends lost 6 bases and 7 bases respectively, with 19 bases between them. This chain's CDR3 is CASSLSAGGGQPQHF. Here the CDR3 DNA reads TGTGCCAGCAGCTTGTCCGCTGGGGGAGGCCAGCCCCAGCATTTT.

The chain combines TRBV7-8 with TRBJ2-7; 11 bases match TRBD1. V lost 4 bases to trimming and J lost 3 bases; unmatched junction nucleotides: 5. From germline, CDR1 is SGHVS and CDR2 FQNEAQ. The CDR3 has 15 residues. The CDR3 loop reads CASSWPGQGVYEQYF. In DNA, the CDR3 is TGTGCCAGCAGCTGGCCGGGACAGGGGGTCTACGAGCAGTACTTC.

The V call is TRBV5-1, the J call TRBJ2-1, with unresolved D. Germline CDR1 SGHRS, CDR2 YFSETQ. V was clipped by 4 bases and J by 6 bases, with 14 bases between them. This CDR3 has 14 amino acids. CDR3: CASSRRGGGNEQFF. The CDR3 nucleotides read TGCGCCAGCAGCAGGCGAGGTGGTGGCAATGAGCAGTTCTTC.

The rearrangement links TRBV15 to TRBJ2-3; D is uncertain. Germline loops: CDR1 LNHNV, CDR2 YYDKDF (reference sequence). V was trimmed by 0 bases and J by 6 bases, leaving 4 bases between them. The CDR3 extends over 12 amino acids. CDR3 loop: CATSRDFDTQYF. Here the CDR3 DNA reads TGTGCCACCAGCAGAGACTTTGATACGCAGTATTTT.

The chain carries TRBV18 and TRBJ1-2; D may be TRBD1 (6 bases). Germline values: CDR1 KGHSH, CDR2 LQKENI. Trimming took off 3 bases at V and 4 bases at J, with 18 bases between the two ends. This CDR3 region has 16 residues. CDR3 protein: CASSPWRDTGAYGYTF. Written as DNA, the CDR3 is TGTGCCAGCTCACCTTGGAGGGACACTGGGGCCTATGGCTACACCTTC.

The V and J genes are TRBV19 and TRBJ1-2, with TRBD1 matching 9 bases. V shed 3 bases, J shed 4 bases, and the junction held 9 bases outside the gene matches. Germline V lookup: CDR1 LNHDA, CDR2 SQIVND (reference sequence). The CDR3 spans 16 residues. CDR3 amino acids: CASSMQGQGRSYGYTF. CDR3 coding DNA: TGTGCCAGTAGTATGCAGGGACAGGGCCGATCCTATGGCTACACCTTC.

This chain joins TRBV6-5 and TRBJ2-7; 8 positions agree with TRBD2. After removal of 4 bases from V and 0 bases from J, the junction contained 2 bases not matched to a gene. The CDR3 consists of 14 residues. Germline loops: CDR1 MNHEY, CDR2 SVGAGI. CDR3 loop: CASSSAGGSYEQYF. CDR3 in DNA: TGTGCCAGCAGTTCCGCGGGGGGCTCCTACGAGCAGTACTTC.

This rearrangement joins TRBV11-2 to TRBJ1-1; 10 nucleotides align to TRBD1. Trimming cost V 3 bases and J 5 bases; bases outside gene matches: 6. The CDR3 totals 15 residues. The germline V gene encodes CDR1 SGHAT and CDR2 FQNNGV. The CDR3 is CASSFPDRGRTEAFF. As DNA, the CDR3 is TGTGCCAGCAGCTTCCCCGACAGGGGGCGGACTGAAGCTTTCTTT.

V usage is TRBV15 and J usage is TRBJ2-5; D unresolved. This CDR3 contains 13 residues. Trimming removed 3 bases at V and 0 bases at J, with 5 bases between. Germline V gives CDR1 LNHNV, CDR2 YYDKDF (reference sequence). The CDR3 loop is CATSSGYQETQYF. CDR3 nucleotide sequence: TGTGCCACCAGCAGCGGTTACCAAGAGACCCAGTACTTC.

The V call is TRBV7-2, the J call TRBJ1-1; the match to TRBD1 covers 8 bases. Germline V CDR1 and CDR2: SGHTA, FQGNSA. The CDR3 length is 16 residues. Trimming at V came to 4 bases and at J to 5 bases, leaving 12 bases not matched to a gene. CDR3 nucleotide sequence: TGTGCCAGCAGCTCCCCCGTATCAGGGGGCAGGACTGAAGCTTTCTTT. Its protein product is CASSSPVSGGRTEAFF. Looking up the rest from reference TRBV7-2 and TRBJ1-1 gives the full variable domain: GAGVSQSPSNKVTEKGKDVELRCDPISGHTALYWYRQSLGQGLEFLIYFQGNSAPDKSGLPSDRFSAERTGGSVSTLTIQRTQQEDSAVYLCASSSPVSGGRTEAFFGQGTRLTVV.

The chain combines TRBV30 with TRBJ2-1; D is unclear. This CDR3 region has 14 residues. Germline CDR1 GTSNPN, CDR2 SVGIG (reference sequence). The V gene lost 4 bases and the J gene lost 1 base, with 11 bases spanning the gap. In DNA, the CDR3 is TGTGCCTGGATCGGGCCTAGGTCCTACAATGAGCAGTTCTTC. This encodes CAWIGPRSYNEQFF. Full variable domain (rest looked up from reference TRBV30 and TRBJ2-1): SQTIHQWPATLVQPVGSPLSLECTVEGTSNPNLYWYRQAAGRGLQLLFYSVGIGQISSEVPQNLSASRPQDRQFILSSKKLLLSDSGFYLCAWIGPRSYNEQFFGPGTRLTVL.

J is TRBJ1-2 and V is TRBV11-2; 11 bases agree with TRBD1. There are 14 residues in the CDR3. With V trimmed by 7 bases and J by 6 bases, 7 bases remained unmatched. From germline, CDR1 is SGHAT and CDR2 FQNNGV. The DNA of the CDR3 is TGTGCCAGCACCCTTGGGACAGGGGGAAATGGCTACACCTTC. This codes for CASTLGTGGNGYTF. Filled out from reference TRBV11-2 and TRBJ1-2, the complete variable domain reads EAGVAQSPRYKIIEKRQSVAFWCNPISGHATLYWYQQILGQGPKLLIQFQNNGVVDDSQLPKDRFSAERLKGVDSTLKIQPAKLEDSAVYLCASTLGTGGNGYTFGSGTRLTVV.

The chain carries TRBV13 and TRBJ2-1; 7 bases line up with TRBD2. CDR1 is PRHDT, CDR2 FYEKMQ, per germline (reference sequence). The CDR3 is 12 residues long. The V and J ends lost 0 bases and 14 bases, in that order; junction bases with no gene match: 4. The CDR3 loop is CASSLGGRIEFF. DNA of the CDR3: TGTGCCAGCAGCTTAGGCGGGAGGATTGAGTTCTTC.